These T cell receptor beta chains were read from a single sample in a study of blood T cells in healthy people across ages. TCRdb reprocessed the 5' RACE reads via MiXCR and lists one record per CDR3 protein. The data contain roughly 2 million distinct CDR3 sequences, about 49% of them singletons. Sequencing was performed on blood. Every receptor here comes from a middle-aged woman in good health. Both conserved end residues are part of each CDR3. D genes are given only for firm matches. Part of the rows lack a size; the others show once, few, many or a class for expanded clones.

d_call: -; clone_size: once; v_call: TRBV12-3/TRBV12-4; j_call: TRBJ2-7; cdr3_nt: TGTGCCAGCAGGTTTTGGACCGACGAGCAGTACTTC; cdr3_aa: CASRFWTDEQYF
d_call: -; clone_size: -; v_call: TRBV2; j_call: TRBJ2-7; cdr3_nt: TGTGCCAGCGGGCGGCAGGAGTACGAGCAGTACTTC; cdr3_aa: CASGRQEYEQYF
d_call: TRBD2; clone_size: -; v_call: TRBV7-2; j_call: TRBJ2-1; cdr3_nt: TGTGCCAGCAGCTTAGTCGGGGGGGCCTGGGACTACAATGAGCAGTTCTTC; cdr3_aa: CASSLVGGAWDYNEQFF
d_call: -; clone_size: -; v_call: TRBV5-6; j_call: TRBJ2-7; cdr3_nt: TGTGCCAGCAGCTTGTACAGACATTACGAGCAGTACTTC; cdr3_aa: CASSLYRHYEQYF
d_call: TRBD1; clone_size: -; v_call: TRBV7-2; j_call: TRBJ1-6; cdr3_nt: TGTGCCAGCACCACCACAGGGGTAACTTCCAATTCACCCCTCCACTTT; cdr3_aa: CASTTTGVTSNSPLHF
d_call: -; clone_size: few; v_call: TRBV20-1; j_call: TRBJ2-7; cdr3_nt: TGCAGTGCTCCCTCCGTGCAGTACTTC; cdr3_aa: CSAPSVQYF
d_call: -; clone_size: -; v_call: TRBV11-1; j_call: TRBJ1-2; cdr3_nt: TGTGCCAGCAGCGTCCTTGGTGGGACAAGGGGTGGCTACACCTTC; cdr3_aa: CASSVLGGTRGGYTF
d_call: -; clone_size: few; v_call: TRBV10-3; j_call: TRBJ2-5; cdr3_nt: TGTGCCATCAGGGACGGCCAACAAGAGACCCAGTACTTC; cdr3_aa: CAIRDGQQETQYF
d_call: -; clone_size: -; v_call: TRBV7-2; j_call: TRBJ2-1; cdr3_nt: TGTGCCAGCAGCTTGTGGACAGAGTTGGGCAATGAGCAGTTCTTC; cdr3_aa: CASSLWTELGNEQFF
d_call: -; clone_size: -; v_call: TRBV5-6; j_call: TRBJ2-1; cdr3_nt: TGTGCCAGCAGCTTGGCCATGGACCCCGTTGATGAGCAGTTCTTC; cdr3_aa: CASSLAMDPVDEQFF
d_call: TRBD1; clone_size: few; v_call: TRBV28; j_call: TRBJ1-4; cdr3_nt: TGTGCCACCGGACAGGGCGCGAATGAAAAACTGTTTTTT; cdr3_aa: CATGQGANEKLFF
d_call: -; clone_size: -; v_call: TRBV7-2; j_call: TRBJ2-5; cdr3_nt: TGTGCCAGTAGCTTGGTCGAGGCCTGGGAGCAGTACTTC; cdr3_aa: CASSLVEAWEQYF
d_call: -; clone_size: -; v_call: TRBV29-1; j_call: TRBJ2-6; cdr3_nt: TGCAGCGTTGCCGCAGGGAACTCTGGGGCCGACGTCCTGACTTTC; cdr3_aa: CSVAAGNSGADVLTF
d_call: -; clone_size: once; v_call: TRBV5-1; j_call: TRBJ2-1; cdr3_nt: TGCGCCAGCAGTGGGGGGCAGGGATCGGGGTACAATGAGCAGTTCTTC; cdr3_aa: CASSGGQGSGYNEQFF
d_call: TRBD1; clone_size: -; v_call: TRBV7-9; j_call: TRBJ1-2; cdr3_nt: TGTGCCAGCAGCCTCTCCGGGACAGGGGGCAACTATGGCCACACCTTC; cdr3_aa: CASSLSGTGGNYGHTF
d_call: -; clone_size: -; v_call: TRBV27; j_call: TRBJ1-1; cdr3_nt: TGTGCCAGCAGTCCCGGGACCCCTGAAGCTTTCTTT; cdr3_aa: CASSPGTPEAFF